These T cell receptor beta chains were read from a single sample in a study of blood T cell repertoires in COVID-19. TCRdb's copy holds only in-frame clones and misses some; the assay was immunoSEQ multiplex PCR. This sample has hundreds of thousands of clones, with roughly 90% found just once. Material for sequencing was peripheral blood. These receptors all stem from a human donor in a cohort sampled during active COVID-19. Both conserved end residues are part of each CDR3. The order of the fields is clone size, J gene, D gene, V gene, CDR3 DNA, CDR3 protein. A D gene is named only where the DNA matches it firmly. Size is stated for part of the rows, as once, few or many counts, or as a class when the clone is expanded.

.,TRBJ1-1,.,TRBV27,TGTGCCAGCAGTTTAGGTTCAGGGCTGGGCACTGAAGCTTTCTTT,CASSLGSGLGTEAFF
.,TRBJ2-5,TRBD2,TRBV7-9,TGTGCCAGCAGCTTCCTAGCGGGGGCACAAGAGACCCAGTACTTC,CASSFLAGAQETQYF
.,TRBJ1-1,.,TRBV19,TGTGCCAGTAGTGTCGCCGGGACACCGAACACTGAAGCTTTCTTT,CASSVAGTPNTEAFF
.,TRBJ2-7,TRBD1,TRBV4-3,TGCGCCAGCAGCCAAGATCGGACAGGGAAACTTCAGCAGTACTTC,CASSQDRTGKLQQYF
.,TRBJ1-1,.,TRBV7-2,TGTGCCAGCAGCTTAGCAAGATCAGTTGAAGCTTTCTTT,CASSLARSVEAFF
.,TRBJ2-5,.,TRBV9,TGTGCCAGCAGCGTGCGGGACCTAGGACGGGAGACCCAGTACTTC,CASSVRDLGRETQYF
.,TRBJ2-7,.,TRBV9,TGTGCCAGCAGCCCGGTAGTGGACTACCAATACGAGCAGTACTTC,CASSPVVDYQYEQYF
.,TRBJ2-3,TRBD2,TRBV7-3,TGTGCCAGCAGCCCAAGGGGGGCTAGCGGGAGGGACGGCACAGATACGCAGTATTTT,CASSPRGASGRDGTDTQYF
few,TRBJ2-7,TRBD2,TRBV4-2,TGTGCCAGCAGCCAAGATCCGGCGGGAGAGGACCCCTACGAGCAGTACTTC,CASSQDPAGEDPYEQYF
.,TRBJ2-3,.,TRBV7-2,TGTGCCAGCAGCTACCGGCGGGGCGGGGACACAGATACGCAGTATTTT,CASSYRRGGDTDTQYF
.,TRBJ1-6,TRBD1,TRBV9,TGTGCCAGCAGCGTAGGGACAGGCCAGTCACCCCTCCACTTT,CASSVGTGQSPLHF
.,TRBJ1-1,.,TRBV4-3,TGCGCCAGCAGCCACCGAAACGGGGGTGAAGCTTTCTTT,CASSHRNGGEAFF
.,TRBJ1-2,.,TRBV11-2,TGTGCCAGCAGCGTATACAGCACAACTAACTATGGCTACACCTTC,CASSVYSTTNYGYTF
.,TRBJ1-1,TRBD1,TRBV6-5,TGTGCCAGCGGGGACAGGGGAAACACTGAAGCTTTCTTT,CASGDRGNTEAFF
.,TRBJ2-7,.,TRBV15,TGTGCCACCAGCAGAGATACAACGCAAGGGGACGAGCAGTACTTC,CATSRDTTQGDEQYF
.,TRBJ2-7,TRBD2,TRBV9,TGTGCCAGCAGCGAAGGGCTAGCGGGAGGAAACTCCTACGAGCAGTACTTC,CASSEGLAGGNSYEQYF
.,TRBJ2-1,.,TRBV2,TGTGCCAGCAGTGTAAACCGAGCGGCAACCTACAATGAGCAGTTCTTC,CASSVNRAATYNEQFF
.,TRBJ2-5,.,TRBV5-3,TGTGCCAGAAGCTTCGATTTGGGAGTAGAGGAGACCCAGTACTTC,CARSFDLGVEETQYF
.,TRBJ2-7,TRBD2,TRBV18,TGTGCCAGCTCACCCAATTCCCCCTGGCGGGAGGCAGCTTACGAGCAGTACTTC,CASSPNSPWREAAYEQYF